This entry concerns a single TCR beta chain. Per the study methods: Using reference gene primer amplification, nucleated cell counts were estimated. Produced via immunoSEQ multiplex PCR; TCRdb's table is partial and in-frame only. That table supplies the V and J calls and clone size; D and trimming were determined from the DNA. The profile shows roughly 260,000 clones, around 86% of them singletons. The CDR3 runs 15 residues. Germline values: CDR1 MGHRA, CDR2 YSYEKL. The V end lost 0 bases, the J end lost 1 base, and 9 bases lay between the germline ends. This sample is drawn from a study of blood T cell repertoires in COVID-19. Study overall: The United States, Italy and Spain supplied acute and convalescent COVID-19 samples. PBMCs, B-cell-depleted T cells, or T cells were the source of the cDNA or gDNA that made up the material.

The source is a man aged 40-49 years who had recovered from COVID-19. The gene calls are TRBV4-1 and TRBJ1-1; no reliable D call. Sequenced: peripheral blood. CDR3 amino acids: CASSQEEGGNTEAFF. DNA of the CDR3: TGCGCCAGCAGCCAAGAAGAGGGAGGGAACACTGAAGCTTTCTTT.